Below are 5 T cell receptor beta chains sequenced from a single sample in a study of blood T cells in healthy people across ages. It was with a sample-barcoded 5' primer and a J-beta primer mix that a second PCR of roughly 6 to 11 cycles was run. TCRdb itself ran the 5' RACE reads through MiXCR, one entry per CDR3 protein. The table shows hundreds of thousands of distinct CDR3 sequences, with approximately 30% occurring only once. The specimen sequenced was blood. The receptors stem from a woman at least 80 years old in good health.

This clonotype was seen a few times. This chain links TRBV28 with TRBJ1-5; perhaps TRBD1 as D (6 bases). The CDR3 runs 20 residues. V shed 1 base and J shed 1 base, with 23 bases lying between them. Germline-derived CDR1 and CDR2 are MDHEN and SYDVKM. The CDR3 protein is CASSLLRSEQGGSSNQPQHF. The CDR3 region has the DNA TGTGCCAGCAGTTTATTACGTAGTGAACAGGGCGGGTCAAGCAATCAGCCCCAGCATTTT.

The chain joins TRBV12-3 or TRBV12-4 to TRBJ2-1; no reliable D call. The J call may be in error: the DNA end matches TRBJ2-7 better. The CDR3 consists of 13 residues. CDR3 nucleotide sequence: TGTGCCAGCAGTACAGTGGCCTACAATGAGCAGTACTTC. Translation gives CASSTVAYNEQYF.

There are many counts of this clonotype. The chain links TRBV7-8 to TRBJ2-3, with D unclear. The germline V and J ends were trimmed by 3 bases and 1 base, with 8 bases remaining between them. CDR1 and CDR2 (germline): SGHVS, FQNEAQ. This CDR3 has 14 amino acids. The CDR3 here is CASSFEAGTDTQYF. The CDR3 DNA follows: TGTGCCAGCAGCTTCGAGGCGGGCACAGATACGCAGTATTTT. The complete variable domain, with remaining parts taken from reference TRBV7-8 and TRBJ2-3, reads GAGVSQSPRYKVAKRGQDVALRCDPISGHVSLFWYQQALGQGPEFLTYFQNEAQLDKSGLPSDRFFAERPEGSVSTLKIQRTQQEDSAVYLCASSFEAGTDTQYFGPGTRLTVL.

V gene TRBV7-3 combines with J gene TRBJ2-5, with TRBD2 matching 8 bases. The CDR3 extends over 18 amino acids. V gave up 1 base and J gave up 5 bases; unmatched junction bases: 15. CDR1 is SGHTA and CDR2 is FQGTGA in the germline V gene. CDR3 region: CASSLKGLDAGFIETQYF. The CDR3, as DNA: TGTGCCAGCAGCTTAAAGGGACTAGATGCCGGGTTTATCGAGACCCAGTACTTC.

This clonotype was recorded many times. The CDR3, as DNA: TGTGCCAGCAGCTCGGGACTAGGCCCTCGGGAGCAGTTCTTC. It translates to CASSSGLGPREQFF. The rearrangement uses TRBV7-2 and TRBJ2-1; 8 bases fit TRBD2. The CDR3 has 14 residues. V lost 4 bases to trimming and J lost 10 bases; unmatched junction nucleotides: 9. CDR1 and CDR2 (germline): SGHTA, FQGNSA.